This T cell receptor beta chain was identified during a study of blood T cell repertoires in COVID-19. The authors' processing: Nucleated cell number was recorded as an estimate derived from reference gene primer amplification. The data were produced by immunoSEQ multiplex PCR, yet TCRdb's version contains in-frame clones alone and is incomplete. The V and J calls and the clone size are those of that table, but D and trimming were determined from the DNA. The table shows tens of thousands of clones, with roughly 87% occurring only once. The CDR3 totals 13 residues. The V gene's germline CDR1 is MNHEY and CDR2 SVGAGI. J lost 2 bases, V lost 5 bases, and 1 base had no gene match.

Sequences were obtained from peripheral blood. The chain links TRBV6-5 to TRBJ1-2, with 8 bases lining up with TRBD1. The sequence came from a man between 50 and 59 years old with active COVID-19. CDR3 amino acids: CASSTGGNYGYTF. The CDR3 coding sequence is TGTGCCAGCAGTACAGGGGGGAACTATGGCTACACCTTC.